A selection of T cell receptor beta chains follows, all from one sample in a study of sequential checkpoint blockade in melanoma. Here immunoSEQ multiplex PCR was the method, and the copy in TCRdb shows in-frame clones only, minus some. The repertoire consists of 25,000 to 30,000 clones, with 77% occurring once and the leading ten covering roughly 20%. Sequenced here: CD8+ T cells sorted from blood (inferred from file names), sampled from a patient given nivolumab and ipilimumab in sequence. The receptor source for this set is a human donor with melanoma. Both conserved end residues are part of each CDR3. A D gene is named only where the DNA matches it firmly. Clone sizes are given selectively: once, few, many, or a class where the clone is expanded.

j_gene,len,d_gene,abundance,v_gene,CDR3aa,CDR3nt
TRBJ2-7,16,TRBD1,-,TRBV27,CASSPLGGQGAYEQYF,TGTGCCAGCAGTCCCCTGGGGGGACAGGGGGCCTACGAGCAGTACTTC
TRBJ1-2,15,-,once,TRBV4-2,CASSVEGLESGGYTF,TGTGCCAGCAGCGTCGAGGGATTGGAATCGGGTGGCTACACCTTC
TRBJ2-7,13,-,-,TRBV4-3,CASSQEGDDEQYF,TGCGCCAGCAGCCAAGAAGGGGATGACGAGCAGTACTTC
TRBJ2-2,12,-,once,TRBV6-5,CASRAGTGELFF,TGTGCCAGCAGAGCAGGGACCGGGGAGCTGTTTTTT
TRBJ1-2,16,-,-,TRBV7-2,CASSLYKGGRHYGYTF,TGTGCCAGCAGCTTATACAAGGGAGGGCGACACTATGGCTACACCTTC
TRBJ2-3,15,TRBD2,-,TRBV9,CASSVTSGGTDTQYF,TGTGCCAGCAGCGTTACTAGCGGGGGCACAGATACGCAGTATTTT
TRBJ2-2,14,-,few,TRBV2,CASSNLVAAGELFF,TGTGCCAGCAGTAACTTGGTAGCTGCCGGGGAGCTGTTTTTT
TRBJ2-1,19,-,-,TRBV21-1,CASSKVGLAGAGFYNEQFF,TGTGCCAGCAGCAAAGTCGGGCTAGCGGGCGCCGGTTTCTACAATGAGCAGTTCTTC
TRBJ2-7,13,-,-,TRBV7-9,CASSLPTDWEQYF,TGTGCCAGCAGCTTACCGACAGACTGGGAGCAGTACTTC
TRBJ1-2,13,-,-,TRBV29-1,CSIPGKANYGYTF,TGCAGCATTCCGGGAAAAGCTAACTATGGCTACACCTTC
TRBJ1-5,13,-,-,TRBV15,CATGAGITQPQHF,TGTGCCACAGGAGCGGGGATTACCCAGCCCCAGCATTTT
TRBJ1-6,15,TRBD1,few,TRBV7-9,CASRPPGQPNSPLHF,TGTGCCAGCAGACCCCCGGGACAGCCCAATTCACCCCTCCACTTT
TRBJ2-4,12,-,-,TRBV2,CASSEPLNIQYF,TGTGCCAGCAGTGAACCTCTAAACATTCAGTACTTC
TRBJ2-1,14,TRBD2,-,TRBV6-4,CASSETGGKDEQFF,TGTGCCAGCAGTGAAACGGGAGGGAAGGATGAGCAGTTCTTC
TRBJ1-2,14,-,-,TRBV7-9,CASSSSGKDYGYTF,TGTGCCAGCAGCTCCTCAGGGAAGGACTATGGCTACACCTTC
TRBJ1-2,14,-,-,TRBV4-1,CASSQAVGDYGYTF,TGCGCCAGCAGCCAAGCCGTCGGGGACTATGGCTACACCTTC
TRBJ1-2,15,TRBD1,-,TRBV7-9,CASSFSDRSDYGYTF,TGTGCCAGCAGCTTTTCGGACAGGTCGGACTATGGCTACACCTTC
TRBJ1-1,16,TRBD1,few,TRBV14,CASSQEVRGLDTEAFF,TGTGCCAGCAGCCAGGAGGTCAGGGGGCTCGACACTGAAGCTTTCTTT
TRBJ1-3,15,-,-,TRBV15,CATSRDLGPGNTIYF,TGTGCCACCAGCAGAGACCTGGGCCCTGGAAACACCATATATTTT
TRBJ2-7,14,-,-,TRBV5-1,CASSFNPGAVEQYF,TGCGCCAGCAGCTTTAATCCAGGGGCGGTCGAGCAGTACTTC
TRBJ2-1,12,TRBD2,-,TRBV7-9,CASSWGGDGQFF,TGTGCCAGCAGCTGGGGGGGGGATGGGCAGTTCTTC
TRBJ2-5,15,-,-,TRBV27,CASSSPGGYQETQYF,TGTGCCAGCAGTTCCCCCGGGGGATACCAAGAGACCCAGTACTTC
TRBJ2-6,20,TRBD1,-,TRBV7-8,CASSSPLTGQGGSGANVLTF,TGTGCCAGCAGCTCCCCTTTGACTGGACAGGGGGGCTCTGGGGCCAACGTCCTGACTTTC
TRBJ2-7,14,TRBD2,few,TRBV28,CASRREESSYEQYF,TGTGCCAGCCGGCGGGAGGAAAGCTCCTACGAGCAGTACTTC
TRBJ2-1,13,TRBD2,-,TRBV9,CASSVGGGDEQFF,TGTGCCAGCAGCGTCGGGGGGGGTGATGAGCAGTTCTTC
TRBJ1-1,13,-,-,TRBV7-9,CASSLGQVTEAFF,TGTGCCAGCAGCTTAGGGCAGGTCACTGAAGCTTTCTTT
TRBJ1-1,16,-,-,TRBV5-1,CASSLESQGLDTEAFF,TGCGCCAGCAGCTTGGAATCGCAGGGGCTAGACACTGAAGCTTTCTTT
TRBJ1-2,12,-,-,TRBV7-2,CASSLGQYGYTF,TGTGCCAGCAGCTTAGGACAGTATGGCTACACCTTC
TRBJ2-3,14,TRBD1,-,TRBV6-1,CASSDGQGADTQYF,TGTGCCAGCAGTGATGGACAGGGGGCAGATACGCAGTATTTT
TRBJ1-5,18,TRBD1,-,TRBV18,CASSPLPGQGIGNQPQHF,TGTGCCAGCTCACCGTTGCCGGGACAGGGGATCGGGAATCAGCCCCAGCATTTT
TRBJ2-7,13,-,-,TRBV5-5,CASSLSRGWEQYF,TGTGCCAGCAGCTTATCCAGGGGTTGGGAGCAGTACTTC
TRBJ2-7,12,-,-,TRBV10-3,CAISESRDEQYF,TGTGCCATCAGTGAGTCGAGGGACGAGCAGTACTTC
TRBJ2-7,13,TRBD2,-,TRBV5-4,CASSAGGGYEQYF,TGTGCCAGCAGCGCAGGCGGGGGCTACGAGCAGTACTTC
TRBJ2-1,14,TRBD2,few,TRBV7-2,CASSRGLGYNEQFF,TGTGCCAGCAGCCGGGGACTAGGCTACAATGAGCAGTTCTTC
TRBJ1-2,12,TRBD1,-,TRBV7-2,CASSPWGDSTTF,TGTGCCAGCAGCCCCTGGGGGGACAGTACCACCTTC
TRBJ2-7,16,TRBD1,-,TRBV4-3,CASSQEGTGYTYEQYF,TGCGCCAGCAGCCAAGAGGGGACAGGATACACCTACGAGCAGTACTTC
TRBJ2-2,12,-,-,TRBV15,CATSRDIGELFF,TGTGCCACCAGCAGAGATATAGGGGAGCTGTTTTTT
TRBJ1-6,17,-,-,TRBV2,CASSEELGGRPDSPLHF,TGTGCCAGCAGTGAAGAATTGGGAGGACGGCCAGATTCACCCCTCCACTTT
TRBJ2-7,16,TRBD2,-,TRBV9,CASSVGLAGGSYEQYF,TGTGCCAGCAGCGTAGGACTAGCGGGAGGAAGCTACGAGCAGTACTTC
TRBJ2-1,18,TRBD2,-,TRBV9,CASSVGAGGNPSYNEQFF,TGTGCCAGCAGCGTAGGAGCGGGAGGGAACCCCTCCTACAATGAGCAGTTCTTC
TRBJ2-7,14,TRBD1,-,TRBV19,CASRPTGGLHEQYF,TGTGCCAGTAGGCCGACAGGGGGCCTCCACGAGCAGTACTTC
TRBJ2-7,13,TRBD1,-,TRBV27,CASSSTGGPPQYF,TGTGCCAGCAGTTCAACAGGGGGTCCCCCGCAGTACTTC
TRBJ1-4,14,-,-,TRBV6-1,CASSKVRDWEKLFF,TGTGCCAGCAGTAAAGTGAGGGATTGGGAAAAACTGTTTTTT
TRBJ2-7,14,TRBD1,-,TRBV7-9,CASSSPGTGAEQYF,TGTGCCAGCAGCTCGCCCGGGACAGGGGCCGAGCAGTACTTC
TRBJ1-1,13,TRBD1,-,TRBV5-4,CASSLTGSTEAFF,TGTGCCAGCAGCCTGACAGGGAGTACTGAAGCTTTCTTT
TRBJ1-5,15,-,-,TRBV6-5,CASSYSWGLGQPQHF,TGTGCCAGCAGTTACTCGTGGGGACTCGGACAGCCCCAGCATTTT
TRBJ2-7,13,-,-,TRBV6-5,CASSYGAEYEQYF,TGTGCCAGCAGTTACGGGGCGGAGTACGAGCAGTACTTC
TRBJ2-7,13,-,few,TRBV5-6,CASSGWQGYEQYF,TGTGCCAGCAGCGGCTGGCAGGGATACGAGCAGTACTTC